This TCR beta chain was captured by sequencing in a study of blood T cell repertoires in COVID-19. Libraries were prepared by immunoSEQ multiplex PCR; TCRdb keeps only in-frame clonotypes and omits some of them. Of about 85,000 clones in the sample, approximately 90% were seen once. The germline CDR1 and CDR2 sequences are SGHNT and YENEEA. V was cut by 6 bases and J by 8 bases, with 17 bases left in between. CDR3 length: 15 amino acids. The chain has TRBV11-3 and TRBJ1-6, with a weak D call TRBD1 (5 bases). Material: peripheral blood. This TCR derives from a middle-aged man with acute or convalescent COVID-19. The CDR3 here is CASRLMDGGDSPLHF. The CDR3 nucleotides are TGTGCCAGCAGACTTATGGACGGGGGGGATTCACCCCTCCACTTT. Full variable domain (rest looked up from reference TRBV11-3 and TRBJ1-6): EAGVVQSPRYKIIEKKQPVAFWCNPISGHNTLYWYLQNLGQGPELLIRYENEEAVDDSQLPKDRFSAERLKGVDSTLKIQPAELGDSAVYLCASRLMDGGDSPLHFGNGTRLTVT.